The clone carrying this T cell receptor beta chain was recorded once. Antigen unknown. The source of the sample is a study of vaccination effects on CD4 cells after COVID-19. Whole-study results and caveats: Vaccine- and infection-induced clones showed marked clonal contraction late following vaccination.

The V end was cut by 3 bases, the J end by 3 bases, with 9 bases between. The CDR3 has 14 amino acids. Germline CDR1 and CDR2: KGHSH and LQKENI. Antigen-specific CD4+ T cells were expanded (with viral peptide pools) by the ViraFEST assay ahead of sequencing. Isolating CD4+ T cells followed about 11 days of culture. Vaccinees lacked prior SARS-CoV-2 infection and tested negative for nucleocapsid antibodies. They grew 1.8 million or so PBMC in each well, adding 10 IU/ml IL-2 and about 10 ug/ml peptides. Clones were sequenced by immunoSEQ multiplex PCR, and TCRdb holds only the in-frame ones, with some missing. The sample has approximately 44,000 clones; around 70% are singletons.

The origin of this receptor is a human donor who received a COVID-19 vaccine. The specimen was CD4+ T cells from PBMCs cultured with HCoV-OC43 spike peptides, collected before COVID-19 vaccination. The subset: HCoV-OC43 spike overlapping peptide pool stimulation. The chain is built from TRBV18 and TRBJ1-5; D is uncertain. This chain's CDR3 is CASSPGRHNQPQHF. DNA of the CDR3: TGTGCCAGCTCACCTGGACGGCACAATCAGCCCCAGCATTTT.